The 17 T cell receptor beta chains given below trace back to one sample, sequenced in a study of molecular identifiers for immune sequencing clone quantification. A single record per CDR3 protein comes from TCRdb applying MiXCR to the PCR reads. This repertoire shows over 50,000 distinct CDR3 sequences, approximately 34% found once; its top ten account for less than 5%. The specimen sequenced was naive CD8+ T cells from blood, with Jurkat cell RNA spiked in. Subset noted: FACS-sorted CD8+CD4-CCR7+CD45RA+ naive T cells. All receptors come from a human donor in good health. Some libraries in this study had Jurkat cell RNA spiked in.

This clonotype showed up many times. V is TRBV11-2 and J is TRBJ2-1; the match to TRBD2 covers 7 bases. CDR1 and CDR2 from the germline V gene are SGHAT and FQNNGV. Losses at the gene ends were 1 base for V and 6 bases for J; bases not matched to a gene: 6. The CDR3 consists of 15 residues. The CDR3 sequence is CASSLGGLVSNEQFF. The CDR3 DNA sequence: TGTGCCAGCAGCTTAGGAGGACTAGTGAGCAATGAGCAGTTCTTC.

This clonotype was counted at least ten times. J is TRBJ2-5 and V is TRBV13, with no clear D. V was cut by 0 bases and J by 1 base, with 6 bases left in between. Germline CDR1 and CDR2: PRHDT and FYEKMQ (reference sequence). The CDR3 extends over 14 amino acids. The CDR3 region has the DNA TGTGCCAGCAGCTTAGGGGTCGGCCAAGAGACCCAGTACTTC. Its protein is CASSLGVGQETQYF.

This clonotype was counted only a few times. CDR3 DNA sequence: TGTGCCAGCAGTTTATCGGAAAATGCGTGGGGGGCGGGCAATCAGCCCCAGCATTTT. It codes for CASSLSENAWGAGNQPQHF. The chain is built from TRBV28 and TRBJ1-5; perhaps TRBD1 as D (6 bases). Per germline, CDR1 MDHEN and CDR2 SYDVKM. The CDR3 length is 19 residues. V lost 1 base, J lost 2 bases, and 21 bases lay in between.

This clonotype appeared a few times. The chain uses TRBV12-3 or TRBV12-4 and TRBJ1-5; D is possibly TRBD1 (5 bases). V was cut by 7 bases and J by 3 bases, with 13 bases left in between. The CDR3 consists of 14 residues. The CDR3 region is CASKLGGANQPQHF. CDR3 bases: TGTGCCAGCAAGTTAGGAGGGGCCAATCAGCCCCAGCATTTT.

This clonotype was counted a few times. This chain connects TRBV4-3 to TRBJ2-7; either TRBD1 or TRBD2 may fit D (5 bases each). This CDR3 is built from 15 residues. Deletions cut 0 bases from V and 5 bases from J, with 14 bases between. In germline, CDR1 is LGHNA, CDR2 YSLEER. Here the CDR3 reads CASSQDERGRNEQYF. The DNA of the CDR3 is TGCGCCAGCAGCCAAGATGAGAGGGGAAGGAACGAGCAGTACTTC.

To note about this clonotype: Being one base from a much bigger clone, this may be a read error. The chain couples TRBV12-3 or TRBV12-4 to TRBJ2-3; D not certain. V was clipped by 7 bases and J by 1 base, with 3 bases between them. CDR3 length: 11 amino acids. CDR3 region: CASKRTDTQYF. Here the CDR3 DNA reads TGTGCCAGCAAGCGCACAGATACGCAGTATTTT.

About this clonotype itself: One junction end does not reproduce the germline sequence, and a read error may be involved. In DNA form, the CDR3 reads TGTGCCGGCAGTCCCCGACCCGTGTTGGGTATGCGGTACTTC. It yields the protein CAGSPRPVLGMRYF. The chain employs TRBV27 and TRBJ2-7; the D is unclear. CDR3 length: 14 residues. Germline V gene lookup returns CDR1 MNHEY and CDR2 SMNVEV (reference sequence).

About this clonotype: A read error is possible here, since a much larger clone lies one base away. The V call is TRBV5-1, the J call TRBJ2-7, with D maybe TRBD1 (6 bases). The V gene's germline CDR1 is SGHRS and CDR2 YFSETQ. Trimming took off 3 bases at V and 10 bases at J, with 17 bases between the two ends. There are 13 residues in the CDR3. CDR3 residues: CASSSGPSGDQYF. Written as DNA, the CDR3 is TGCGCCAGCAGCTCTGGCCCCTCAGGGGATCAGTACTTC.

This clonotype came up many times. The V gene is TRBV7-8, the J gene TRBJ1-1; D might be TRBD1 (6 bases). Germline lookup yields CDR1 SGHVS and CDR2 FQNEAQ. Trimming removed 7 bases from V and 3 bases from J, with 18 bases in between. The CDR3 covers 15 residues. The CDR3: CASTQTGILDTEAFF. The CDR3 DNA is TGTGCCAGCACCCAAACAGGGATCCTAGACACTGAAGCTTTCTTT.

V usage is TRBV2 and J usage is TRBJ2-7, with no clear D. Germline values: CDR1 SNHLY, CDR2 FYNNEI. V lost 3 bases and J 5 bases, leaving 11 bases between the germline ends. The CDR3 runs to 13 residues. The CDR3 protein is CASSDLTLDEQYF. The DNA of the CDR3 is TGTGCCAGCAGTGATCTCACGCTGGACGAGCAGTACTTC.

This clonotype was picked up many times. The V and J genes are TRBV7-8 and TRBJ2-1, with TRBD2 identical over 9 bases. The CDR3 has 15 amino acids. Trimming removed 5 bases from V and 2 bases from J; junction bases left unmatched: 4. CDR1 is SGHVS, CDR2 FQNEAQ, per germline. The DNA of the CDR3 is TGTGCCAGCAGCCGAGGACTAGCGCCCTACAATGAGCAGTTCTTC. This gives the protein CASSRGLAPYNEQFF.

A note on this clonotype: A much larger clone sits a single nucleotide away, making a read error possible. The genes are TRBV14 and TRBJ2-3, with a weak D call TRBD2 (5 bases). V lost 1 base, J lost 8 bases, and 13 bases lay in between. There are 14 residues in the CDR3. Germline CDR1 reads SGHDN; CDR2 reads FVKESK. For the CDR3, the DNA is TGTGCCAGCAGCCAAGCCTTGGGTGGAGGTACGCAGTATTTT. This codes for CASSQALGGGTQYF.

The chain carries TRBV6-2 or TRBV6-3 and TRBJ2-7; the D gene could be TRBD1 or TRBD2 (5 bases each). Looked up from germline, CDR1 is MNHEY and CDR2 is SVGEGT. V was clipped by 5 bases and J by 4 bases, with 15 bases between them. The CDR3 spans 14 residues. CDR3 DNA: TGTGCCAGCAGTACGGGACCCACACCTTACGAGCAGTACTTC. Amino acids: CASSTGPTPYEQYF.

This clonotype was detected a few times. The CDR3 sequence is CASSLDNTDTQYF. The CDR3 DNA reads TGTGCCAGCAGCTTAGATAACACAGATACGCAGTATTTT. V and J are TRBV13 and TRBJ2-3; D uncertain. The germline gives CDR1 PRHDT, CDR2 FYEKMQ (reference sequence). This CDR3 region has 13 residues. V lost 1 base and J 2 bases, leaving 4 bases between the germline ends.

This clonotype occurred a few times. The V and J genes are TRBV12-3 or TRBV12-4 and TRBJ1-1; the D gene is possibly TRBD1 (5 bases). The CDR3 spans 15 residues. Trimming stripped 2 bases from V and 1 base from J, with 11 bases between. CDR3 nucleotide sequence: TGTGCCAGCAGTTTAATGTATGACAGGAACACTGAAGCTTTCTTT. It is translated as CASSLMYDRNTEAFF.

This clonotype was seen only a few times. The chain carries TRBV12-3 or TRBV12-4 and TRBJ2-1, with D unresolved. This CDR3 contains 14 residues. The V end was cut by 3 bases, the J end by 6 bases, with 12 bases between. CDR3 loop: CASSLGPSGNEQFF. The CDR3 nucleotides read TGTGCCAGCAGTTTGGGTCCTAGTGGCAATGAGCAGTTCTTC.

This clonotype was seen a few times. The chain uses TRBV7-9 and TRBJ2-2; D gene unclear. Germline V gene data show CDR1 as SEHNR and CDR2 as FQNEAQ (reference sequence). The CDR3 has 11 residues. With 4 bases removed from V and 6 bases from J, the gap between germline ends came to 3 bases. This CDR3 is CASSSSGELFF. In DNA form, the CDR3 reads TGTGCCAGCAGCTCATCCGGGGAGCTGTTTTTT.